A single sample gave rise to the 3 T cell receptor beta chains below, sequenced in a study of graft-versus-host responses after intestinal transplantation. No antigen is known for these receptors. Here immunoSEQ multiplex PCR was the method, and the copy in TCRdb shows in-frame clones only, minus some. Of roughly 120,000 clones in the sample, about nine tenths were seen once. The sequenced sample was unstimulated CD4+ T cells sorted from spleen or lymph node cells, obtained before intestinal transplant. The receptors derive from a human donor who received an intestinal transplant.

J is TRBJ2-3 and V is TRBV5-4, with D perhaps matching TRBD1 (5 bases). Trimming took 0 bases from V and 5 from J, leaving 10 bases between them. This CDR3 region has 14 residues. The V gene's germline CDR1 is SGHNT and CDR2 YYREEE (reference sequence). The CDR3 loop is CASSLGQLLDTQYF. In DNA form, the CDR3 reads TGTGCCAGCAGCTTGGGACAGCTCTTAGATACGCAGTATTTT.

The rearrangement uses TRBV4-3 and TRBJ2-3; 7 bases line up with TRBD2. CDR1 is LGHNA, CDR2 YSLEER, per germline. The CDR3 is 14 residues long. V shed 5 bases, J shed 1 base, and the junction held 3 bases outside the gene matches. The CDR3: CASSISGRTDTQYF. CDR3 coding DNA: TGCGCCAGCAGCATTAGCGGGCGCACAGATACGCAGTATTTT.

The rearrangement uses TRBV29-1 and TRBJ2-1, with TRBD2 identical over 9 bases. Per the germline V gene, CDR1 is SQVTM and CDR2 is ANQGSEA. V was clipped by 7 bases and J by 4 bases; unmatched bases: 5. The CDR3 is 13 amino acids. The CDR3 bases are TGCAGCGGGCGGACTAGCGTTTACAATGAGCAGTTCTTC. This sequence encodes CSGRTSVYNEQFF.